One and the same sample provided the 28 T cell receptor beta chains below, sequenced in a study of blood T cell repertoires in COVID-19. Method: immunoSEQ multiplex PCR; TCRdb's copy keeps in-frame clones and lacks some. The table records about 270,000 clones, around 91% of them present only once. Sequenced sample: PBMCs or T cells enriched from blood (not recorded which). These receptors were obtained from a woman aged 18-29 years who had recovered from COVID-19.

J is TRBJ2-7 and V is TRBV6-5, with 9 bases fitting TRBD1. This CDR3 spans 16 amino acids. The V gene's germline CDR1 is MNHEY and CDR2 SVGAGI. Losses at the gene ends were 0 bases for V and 1 base for J; bases not matched to a gene: 4. CDR3 in DNA: TGTGCCAGCAGTTACTCGATGGGACAGGGTTCCTACGAGCAGTACTTC. Translated: CASSYSMGQGSYEQYF.

The chain is built from TRBV2 and TRBJ2-7; 10 positions agree with TRBD1. Looked up from germline, CDR1 is SNHLY and CDR2 is FYNNEI. V shed 7 bases and J 2 bases; nucleotides not matched to a gene: 8. CDR3 length: 15 residues. The CDR3 loop is CASTMRQGATYEQYF. In DNA, the CDR3 is TGTGCCAGCACAATGCGACAGGGGGCCACCTACGAGCAGTACTTC. Drawing the rest from reference TRBV2 and TRBJ2-7, the complete variable domain is EPEVTQTPSHQVTQMGQEVILRCVPISNHLYFYWYRQILGQKVEFLVSFYNNEISEKSEIFDDQFSVERPDGSNFTLKIRSTKLEDSAMYFCASTMRQGATYEQYFGPGTRLTVT.

Written as DNA, the CDR3 is TGTGCCAGCAGCCAGGGGACAGTCAATGAGCAGTTCTTC. As protein: CASSQGTVNEQFF. The V call is TRBV4-2, the J call TRBJ2-1, with 7 bases that match TRBD1. The V gene's germline CDR1 is LGHNA and CDR2 YNFKEQ. V dropped 3 bases and J dropped 6; count of bases not matched to a gene: 2. This CDR3 has 13 amino acids.

The rearrangement links TRBV10-1 to TRBJ2-3; D might be TRBD1 (6 bases). CDR3 length: 16 residues. V lost 1 base, J lost 4 bases, and 15 bases lay in between. Germline V gene lookup returns CDR1 WNHNN and CDR2 SYGVQD (reference sequence). CDR3 protein: CASSELPGQAADTQYF. CDR3 nucleotides: TGCGCCAGCAGTGAGTTGCCGGGACAAGCGGCAGATACGCAGTATTTT.

This chain joins TRBV11-2 and TRBJ2-1; no clear D gene. Germline V CDR1 and CDR2: SGHAT, FQNNGV. V was cut by 0 bases and J by 9 bases, with 6 bases left in between. This CDR3 is built from 12 residues. The CDR3 protein is CASSLDRSEQFF. CDR3 bases: TGTGCCAGCAGCTTAGATCGGAGTGAGCAGTTCTTC.

This sequence joins TRBV18 and TRBJ1-5, with D tentatively TRBD1 (5 bases). Trimming shortened V by 5 bases and J by 0 bases, and 29 bases separated the two germline ends. CDR1 is KGHSH, CDR2 LQKENI, per germline. CDR3 length: 21 residues. CDR3 loop: CASSKATNAAGGMNSNQPQHF. Written as DNA, the CDR3 is TGTGCCAGCTCAAAAGCTACGAATGCTGCGGGGGGGATGAATAGCAATCAGCCCCAGCATTTT.

The chain carries TRBV9 and TRBJ2-5, with D possibly TRBD2 on 6 matching bases. Germline loops: CDR1 SGDLS, CDR2 YYNGEE. V lost 0 bases to trimming and J lost 0 bases, with 9 bases between them. The CDR3 sequence is 15 residues long. The CDR3 DNA is TGTGCCAGCAGCGTAGGGGCGGGGAACCAAGAGACCCAGTACTTC. It specifies CASSVGAGNQETQYF.

This chain links TRBV12-5 with TRBJ2-1; weak D call: TRBD1 (5 bases). The CDR3 runs to 14 residues. Germline assignment: CDR1 LGHNT and CDR2 FRNRAP. V was clipped by 1 base and J by 10 bases, with 14 bases between them. The CDR3 region has the DNA TGTGCTAGTGGTTTGGCAGGGTGGCGACACGAGCAGTTCTTC. Protein sequence: CASGLAGWRHEQFF.

The V call is TRBV20-1, the J call TRBJ1-1, with D possibly matching TRBD1 (5 bases). Between the trimmed V and J ends, which lost 5 bases and 9 bases, there was a span of 10 bases. The germline V gene has CDR1 DFQATT and CDR2 SNEGSKA (reference sequence). The CDR3 consists of 10 residues. CDR3 DNA: TGCAGTGCTTTAACAGGTAAAGCTTTCTTT. Protein: CSALTGKAFF.

The J gene is TRBJ1-2, the V gene TRBV3-1 (or the pseudogene TRBV3-2); D is unresolved. Trimming pared 2 bases from V and 4 bases from J, leaving 8 bases between. The CDR3 has 13 residues. CDR1 and CDR2 from the germline V gene are LGHDT and YNNKEL (reference sequence). CDR3 loop: CASSQTRSYGYTF. In DNA form, the CDR3 reads TGTGCCAGCAGCCAAACTCGTTCCTATGGCTACACCTTC.

This rearrangement joins TRBV11-2 to TRBJ1-6; D unclear. V was cut by 5 bases and J by 9 bases, with 14 bases left in between. The CDR3 loop spans 14 amino acids. In germline, CDR1 is SGHAT, CDR2 FQNNGV. CDR3: CASSPPGFGSPLHF. In nucleotides, the CDR3 is TGTGCCAGCAGCCCGCCCGGGTTTGGTTCACCCCTCCACTTT.

As concerns this clone: Other nucleotide sequences from this sample produce the same CDR3. The V gene is TRBV5-1, the J gene TRBJ2-5, with 10 positions matching TRBD2. V lost 0 bases, J lost 5 bases, and 4 bases stayed unmatched. Per germline, CDR1 SGHRS and CDR2 YFSETQ. The CDR3 length is 15 residues. CDR3 DNA: TGCGCCAGCAGCTTGGCCGGGACTAGCGAGGAGACCCAGTACTTC. Translation: CASSLAGTSEETQYF.

The genes are TRBV10-3 and TRBJ1-1; 10 bases line up with TRBD1. The germline gives CDR1 ENHRY, CDR2 SYGVKD. The ends lost 11 bases at V and 5 bases at J; junction bases unmatched: 8. The CDR3 has 13 residues. CDR3 in DNA: TGTGCCCGCATGGGACAGGGGTATACTGAAGCTTTCTTT. It specifies CARMGQGYTEAFF.

The V gene is TRBV25-1, the J gene TRBJ2-1, with TRBD2 identical over 7 bases. The CDR3 runs 14 residues. Germline loops: CDR1 MGHDK, CDR2 SYGVNS. The V gene end was trimmed by 8 bases and the J gene end by 4 bases; junction bases not matched to a gene: 8. The CDR3 region has the DNA TGTGCCAGCTCACAGGAGCGGGAATACAATGAGCAGTTCTTC. It yields the protein CASSQEREYNEQFF. Variable domain in full (rest from reference TRBV25-1 and TRBJ2-1): EADIYQTPRYLVIGTGKKITLECSQTMGHDKMYWYQQDPGMELHLIHYSYGVNSTEKGDLSSESTVSRIRTEHFPLTLESARPSHTSQYLCASSQEREYNEQFFGPGTRLTVL.

The CDR3 DNA reads as TGTGCCAGCAGCCCAGAGAGGTACAGGGCCTACACCATATATTTT. This codes for CASSPERYRAYTIYF. V and J are TRBV11-2 and TRBJ1-3; D might be TRBD1 (6 bases). Germline-derived CDR1 and CDR2 are SGHAT and FQNNGV. V shed 5 bases and J shed 8 bases, with 19 bases lying between them. The CDR3 consists of 15 residues.

This chain connects TRBV10-3 to TRBJ1-1; 8 bases are a match to TRBD1. V dropped 6 bases and J dropped 3; count of bases not matched to a gene: 6. Germline CDR1 ENHRY, CDR2 SYGVKD. The CDR3 is 14 amino acids. CDR3 DNA sequence: TGTGCCATCAGGACAGGGGATTCGGACACTGAAGCTTTCTTT. Its protein is CAIRTGDSDTEAFF.

The chain recombines TRBV7-2 with TRBJ2-1; no clear D gene. CDR1 and CDR2 (germline): SGHTA, FQGNSA. The CDR3 loop spans 15 amino acids. V shed 1 base and J shed 0 bases, with 7 bases lying between them. CDR3 amino acids: CASSLGPGSYNEQFF. The CDR3 region has the DNA TGTGCCAGCAGCTTAGGGCCAGGCTCCTACAATGAGCAGTTCTTC.

This chain uses TRBV7-3 with TRBJ2-3, with 8 bases that match TRBD2. Germline V gene sequence: CDR1 SGHTA, CDR2 FQGTGA. Germline trimming cut 1 base from V and 4 bases from J; bases unmatched to any gene: 10. The CDR3 loop spans 17 amino acids. CDR3 loop: CASSLIPAGGGADTQYF. Written as DNA, the CDR3 is TGTGCCAGCAGCTTAATCCCAGCCGGGGGGGGAGCAGATACGCAGTATTTT.

The chain links TRBV7-6 to TRBJ2-2; 8 bases are shared with TRBD2. Germline V CDR1 and CDR2: SGHVS, FNYEAQ. The ends lost 5 bases at V and 3 bases at J; junction bases unmatched: 14. The CDR3 consists of 18 residues. CDR3 DNA sequence: TGTGCCAGCAGCCTTACCCGGGAGGGGGGCGCGTACACCGGGGAGCTGTTTTTT. Encoded protein: CASSLTREGGAYTGELFF.

This clone was counted once. This chain joins TRBV2 and TRBJ2-3, with 10 bases that match TRBD2. The germline gives CDR1 SNHLY, CDR2 FYNNEI. The CDR3 contains 15 residues. Unmatched junction bases numbered 3, after V lost 4 bases and J lost 2 bases. CDR3 nucleotide sequence: TGTGCCAGCAGTGGTAGCGGGGGGTTCACAGATACGCAGTATTTT. It translates to CASSGSGGFTDTQYF.

The genes are TRBV5-6 and TRBJ1-1, with D possibly being TRBD1 (5 bases). The CDR3 sequence is 15 residues long. Germline assignment: CDR1 SGHDT and CDR2 YYEEEE. Trimming left V 4 bases short and J 4 bases short, with 17 bases between. The CDR3 loop reads CASSIPRQLITEAFF. For the CDR3, the DNA is TGTGCCAGCAGCATACCAAGACAGCTCATCACTGAAGCTTTCTTT.

With respect to this clone: This sample includes further DNA sequences coding for the same CDR3. The chain carries TRBV25-1 and TRBJ1-2, with a possible D match to TRBD1 (5 bases). The germline V gene has CDR1 MGHDK and CDR2 SYGVNS. V lost 4 bases and J lost 4, with 7 bases in between. CDR3 length: 12 amino acids. In DNA form, the CDR3 reads TGTGCCAGCAGTGGAGACAGCTATGGCTACACCTTC. Protein: CASSGDSYGYTF.

The chain joins TRBV6-5 to TRBJ1-2; maybe TRBD1 (6 bases). The CDR3 contains 10 residues. CDR1 and CDR2 (germline): MNHEY, SVGAGI. V lost 10 bases to trimming and J lost 8 bases, with 11 bases between them. The CDR3 DNA reads TGTGCCATACGGACAGACGGCTACACCTTC. It codes for CAIRTDGYTF.

The chain couples TRBV3-1 (or the pseudogene TRBV3-2) to TRBJ1-1, with 8 nucleotides matching TRBD1. Germline V gives CDR1 LGHDT, CDR2 YNNKEL (reference sequence). The length of the CDR3 is 16 residues. The trim removed 1 base at V and 2 bases at J, leaving 6 bases unmatched. This chain's CDR3 is CASSQGLGQVNTEAFF. The CDR3 DNA reads as TGTGCCAGCAGCCAAGGGTTGGGACAGGTAAACACTGAAGCTTTCTTT.

Here the CDR3 DNA reads TGTGCCAGCAGTGAAGGGGCAGGGGGCTCTCAGCCCCAGCATTTT. As protein: CASSEGAGGSQPQHF. V gene TRBV2 combines with J gene TRBJ1-5; 8 bases agree with TRBD1. The CDR3 extends over 15 amino acids. J was trimmed by 6 bases and V by 1 base; bases with no gene match: 5. Germline CDR1 is SNHLY and CDR2 is FYNNEI.

V and J are TRBV24-1 and TRBJ1-5, with D uncertain. The V gene's germline CDR1 is KGHDR and CDR2 SFDVKD. V lost 4 bases and J lost 1, with 7 bases in between. The CDR3 has 14 amino acids. Here the CDR3 DNA reads TGTGCCACCAGTGACCCCGGGAGCAATCAGCCCCAGCATTTT. It translates to CATSDPGSNQPQHF.

The genes are TRBV18 and TRBJ1-1; D may be TRBD1 (5 bases). The CDR3 sequence is 14 residues long. With 3 bases removed from V and 0 bases from J, the gap between germline ends came to 8 bases. CDR1 and CDR2 (germline): KGHSH, LQKENI. CDR3: CASSPGGLNTEAFF. CDR3 nucleotide sequence: TGTGCCAGCTCACCCGGGGGGTTGAACACTGAAGCTTTCTTT.

The rearrangement uses TRBV9 and TRBJ2-5, with 9 bases identical to TRBD2. J was trimmed by 1 base and V by 4 bases; bases with no gene match: 17. The V gene's germline CDR1 is SGDLS and CDR2 YYNGEE. This CDR3 comprises 19 residues. CDR3 bases: TGTGCCAGCAGCCCCGGGAGGACTAGCGCGGCTGGGGGCCAAGAGACCCAGTACTTC. It translates to CASSPGRTSAAGGQETQYF.